The text below deals with one T cell receptor (beta chain). Its antigen is still unknown. The record originates from a study of T cells after yellow fever vaccination. Findings of the study overall: A small share of clonotypes appeared in both CD4 and CD8 compartments. FACS-sorted repertoires could contain abundant clonotypes contaminating from the bulk population.

V shed 6 bases, J shed 4 bases, and the junction held 8 bases outside the gene matches. The length of the CDR3 is 15 residues. Via MiXCR, TCRdb re-called the 5' RACE reads, giving one row per CDR3 protein. The sample has some 500,000 distinct CDR3 sequences, around an eighth seen once. The receptor was isolated from a man aged 30 to 45 who received the YFV17D yellow fever vaccine. The V and J genes are TRBV12-3 or TRBV12-4 and TRBJ2-3, with 9 nucleotides matching TRBD1. The sequencing used PBMCs, collected on the day of the yellow fever booster vaccination. The CDR3 bases are TGTGCCAGCAGCCCCCGGGACAGGGTCCCAGATACGCAGTATTTT. Its translation is CASSPRDRVPDTQYF.